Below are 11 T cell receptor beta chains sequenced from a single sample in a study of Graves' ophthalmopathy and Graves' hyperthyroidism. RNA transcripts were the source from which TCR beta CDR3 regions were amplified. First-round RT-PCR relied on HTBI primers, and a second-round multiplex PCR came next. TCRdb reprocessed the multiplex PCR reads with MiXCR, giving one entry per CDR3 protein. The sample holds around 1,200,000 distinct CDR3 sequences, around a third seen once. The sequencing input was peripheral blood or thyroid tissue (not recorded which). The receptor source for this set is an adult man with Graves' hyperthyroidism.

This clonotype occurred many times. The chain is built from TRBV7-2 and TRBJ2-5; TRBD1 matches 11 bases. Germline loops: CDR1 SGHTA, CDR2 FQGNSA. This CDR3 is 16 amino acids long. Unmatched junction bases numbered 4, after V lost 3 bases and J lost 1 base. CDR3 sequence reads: CASSFAGTGGQETQYF. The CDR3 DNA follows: TGTGCCAGCAGCTTTGCCGGGACAGGGGGCCAAGAGACCCAGTACTTC.

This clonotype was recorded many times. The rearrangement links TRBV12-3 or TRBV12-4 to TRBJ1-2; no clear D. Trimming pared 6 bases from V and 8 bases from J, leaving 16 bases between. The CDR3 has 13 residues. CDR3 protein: CASSLGLFGGYTF. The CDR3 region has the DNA TGTGCCAGCAGCCTTGGACTGTTCGGCGGCTACACCTTC.

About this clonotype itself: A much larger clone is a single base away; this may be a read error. Here the CDR3 reads CTSSHGSGGMNTEAFF. CDR3 DNA: TGTACCAGCAGCCACGGATCCGGAGGTATGAACACTGAAGCTTTCTTT. This chain joins TRBV4-2 and TRBJ1-1; no definite D call. Germline V CDR1 and CDR2: LGHNA, YNFKEQ. This CDR3 has 16 amino acids.

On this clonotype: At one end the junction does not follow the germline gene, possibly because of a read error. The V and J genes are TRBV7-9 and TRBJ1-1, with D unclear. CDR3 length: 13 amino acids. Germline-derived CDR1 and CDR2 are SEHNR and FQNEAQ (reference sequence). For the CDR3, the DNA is TGTGCCAGCGGCTTAGCCTTGAACACTGAAGCTTTCTTT. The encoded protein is CASGLALNTEAFF.

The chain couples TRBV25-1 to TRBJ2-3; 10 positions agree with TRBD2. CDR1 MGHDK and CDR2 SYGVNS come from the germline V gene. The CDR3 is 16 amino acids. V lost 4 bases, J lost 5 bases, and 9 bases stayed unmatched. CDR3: CASSVEREGRGDTQYF. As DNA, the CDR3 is TGTGCCAGCAGTGTGGAGCGGGAGGGCCGAGGAGATACGCAGTATTTT.

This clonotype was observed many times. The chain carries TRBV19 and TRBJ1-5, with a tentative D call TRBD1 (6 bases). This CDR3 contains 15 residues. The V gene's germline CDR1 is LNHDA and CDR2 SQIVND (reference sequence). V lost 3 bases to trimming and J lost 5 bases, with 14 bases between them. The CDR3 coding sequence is TGTGCCAGTAGTATCGAACAGGGTGGGGATCAGCCCCAGCATTTT. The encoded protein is CASSIEQGGDQPQHF. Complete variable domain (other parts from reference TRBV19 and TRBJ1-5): DGGITQSPKYLFRKEGQNVTLSCEQNLNHDAMYWYRQDPGQGLRLIYYSQIVNDFQKGDIAEGYSVSREKKESFPLTVTSAQKNPTAFYLCASSIEQGGDQPQHFGDGTRLSIL.

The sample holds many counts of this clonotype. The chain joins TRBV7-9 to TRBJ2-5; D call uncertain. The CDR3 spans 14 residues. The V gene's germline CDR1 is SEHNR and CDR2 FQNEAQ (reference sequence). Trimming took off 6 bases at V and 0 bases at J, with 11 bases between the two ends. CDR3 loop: CASRAYVYQETQYF. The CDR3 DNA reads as TGTGCCAGCAGAGCGTACGTGTACCAAGAGACCCAGTACTTC. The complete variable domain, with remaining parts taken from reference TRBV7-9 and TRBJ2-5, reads DTGVSQNPRHKITKRGQNVTFRCDPISEHNRLYWYRQTLGQGPEFLTYFQNEAQLEKSRLLSDRFSAERPKGSFSTLEIQRTEQGDSAMYLCASRAYVYQETQYFGPGTRLLVL.

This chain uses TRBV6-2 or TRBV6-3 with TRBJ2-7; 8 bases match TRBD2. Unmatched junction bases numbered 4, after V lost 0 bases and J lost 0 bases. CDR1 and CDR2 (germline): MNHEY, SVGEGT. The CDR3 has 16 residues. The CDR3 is CASSYSSAGVSYEQYF. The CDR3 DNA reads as TGTGCCAGCAGTTACTCTTCAGCGGGAGTCTCCTACGAGCAGTACTTC.

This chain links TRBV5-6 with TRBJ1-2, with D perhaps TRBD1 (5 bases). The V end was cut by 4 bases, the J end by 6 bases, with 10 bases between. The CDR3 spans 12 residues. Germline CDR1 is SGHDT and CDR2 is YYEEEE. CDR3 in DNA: TGTGCCAGCAGCGGTACCAGGGATGGCTACACCTTC. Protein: CASSGTRDGYTF.

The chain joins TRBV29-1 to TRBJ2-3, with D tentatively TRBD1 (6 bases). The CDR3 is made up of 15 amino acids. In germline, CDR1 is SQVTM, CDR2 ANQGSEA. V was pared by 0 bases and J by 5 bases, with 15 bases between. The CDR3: CSVEDLRTEGDTQYF. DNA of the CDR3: TGCAGCGTTGAAGATCTGCGGACAGAGGGAGATACGCAGTATTTT.

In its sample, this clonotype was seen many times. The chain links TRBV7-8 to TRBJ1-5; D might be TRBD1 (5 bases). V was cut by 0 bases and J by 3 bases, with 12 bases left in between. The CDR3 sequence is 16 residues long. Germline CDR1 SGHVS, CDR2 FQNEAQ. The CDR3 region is CASSLAQGIINQPQHF. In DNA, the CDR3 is TGTGCCAGCAGCTTAGCGCAGGGAATAATCAATCAGCCCCAGCATTTT.